This T cell receptor beta chain was profiled in a study of T cell changes during pregnancy in multiple sclerosis. Profiled with immunoSEQ multiplex PCR; TCRdb holds only in-frame clones, not every one. The table records 55,000 to 75,000 clones, 80% to 95% of them present only once. Looked up from germline, CDR1 is SGHRS and CDR2 is YFSETQ. This CDR3 comprises 15 residues. The V end lost 1 base, the J end lost 3 bases, and 13 bases lay between the germline ends. The chain combines TRBV5-1 with TRBJ1-1, with a weak D call TRBD1 (5 bases). This receptor was taken from a female donor with multiple sclerosis, enrolled in a pregnancy study. The sample here was CD8+ T cells from peripheral blood mononuclear cells, taken in the second trimester of pregnancy. CDR3 in amino acids: CASSLSAGMYTEAFF. The CDR3 DNA is TGCGCCAGCAGCTTGAGCGCAGGGATGTACACTGAAGCTTTCTTT.